The TCR beta chain under discussion was sequenced for a study of blood T cell repertoires in COVID-19. The wider study: Whether acute or convalescent, the COVID-19 samples came from the United States, Italy and Spain. Sample material is recorded as cDNA or gDNA derived from T cells, B-cell-depleted T cells, or PBMCs.

Across about 22 US areas, participants ranged in age from 18 to 89 years. Only in-frame clones appear in the TCRdb table, and some are missing; sequencing was by immunoSEQ multiplex PCR. The sample shows roughly 260,000 clones, about nine tenths of them seen only once. Sequencing was performed on PBMCs or T cells enriched from blood (not recorded which). This clonotype was obtained from a human donor in a cohort exposed to, infected with or recovered from COVID-19 (not recorded which). The donor label of this sample is uncertain.

The CDR3 spells CSVLGSVRYNEQFF. DNA for the CDR3: TGCAGCGTTCTGGGCTCTGTAAGGTACAATGAGCAGTTCTTC. The chain links TRBV29-1 to TRBJ2-1; no clear D gene. This CDR3 is built from 14 residues. V lost 5 bases and J lost 4, with 15 bases in between. Per germline, CDR1 SQVTM and CDR2 ANQGSEA.